The T cell receptor (beta chain) described here comes from a study of T cell responses to AZD1222 COVID-19 vaccine. Study-wide findings and caveats: Across spike, vaccine-associated CD4 TCRs were found, dominant at 160-218 and 743-854. White British donors predominated, females outnumbered males, and clonal diversity was possibly underestimated. Compared with day 0, the breadth and depth of the Spike-specific TCR repertoire rose significantly after two doses of AZD1222. All repertoire sampling was performed exclusively after the peak T cell response.

Clones were sequenced by immunoSEQ multiplex PCR, and TCRdb holds only the in-frame ones, with some missing. The sample lists 100,000 or so clones; approximately 87% were seen once. The CDR3 extends over 15 amino acids. CDR1 and CDR2 (germline): SGHTA, FQGNSA. V trimming: 6 bases; J trimming: 5 bases; junction bases outside the gene matches: 6. For this clone: The antigen is undetermined.

This sequence joins TRBV7-2 and TRBJ2-3; 12 nucleotides align to TRBD2. Sequencing was performed on peripheral blood, taken on day 0 of AZD1222 vaccination. This TCR was recovered from an adult in good health. CDR3 in amino acids: CASSRLAGAVDTQYF. Written as DNA, the CDR3 is TGTGCCAGCAGTCGACTAGCGGGAGCCGTAGATACGCAGTATTTT.